This paragraph reports one TCR beta chain. No antigen is known for it. A much larger clone differs by one base, so this may be a read error. This entry is derived from a study of T cells in Graves' hyperthyroidism and ophthalmopathy. This CDR3 contains 14 residues. Germline V gene data show CDR1 as DFQATT and CDR2 as SNEGSKA (reference sequence). General observations from the study: Prediction of ophthalmopathy progression came a median around 6.5 months pre-onset.

Researchers barred patients who had uncontrolled infection, other autoimmune disease, pregnancy or lactation. Diagnosing involved the use of clinical symptoms, serum thyroxine and TRAb, thyroid ultrasound and orbital computed tomography. The TCR beta CDR3 regions underwent amplification using RNA transcripts as the source. Researchers ran a first-round RT-PCR on the TCR CDR3 using the HTBI primer set. TCRdb passed the multiplex PCR reads through MiXCR, listing each CDR3 protein once. The data contain around 520,000 distinct CDR3 sequences, approximately 25% of them singletons. The clonotype was recovered from a woman aged 25 to 45 with Graves' ophthalmopathy. This chain connects TRBV20-1 to TRBJ2-7; possible D gene TRBD1, 6 bases. Input material: blood. In nucleotides, the CDR3 is TGCAGTGCTAGAGATAAGAGGGACACCTACGAGAAGTACTTC. This sequence encodes CSARDKRDTYEKYF.